This T cell receptor (beta chain) was documented in a study of memory B cells and T cells in multiple sclerosis. Study-level points and caveats: Shared clonotype counts depended on differing compartment clone-set sizes and were normalized.

Repertoires were generated with immunoSEQ multiplex PCR, while TCRdb's copy carries only in-frame clones and drops some. The sample shows approximately 32,000 clones, more than 75% of them seen only once. In the case of this clone: No antigen is known for it.

V lost 6 bases, J lost 1 base, and 13 bases lay in between. From germline, CDR1 is MDHEN and CDR2 SYDVKM. CDR3 size: 14 residues. CFSE-dim autoproliferating and CFSE-high non-proliferating T cells from unstimulated culture were sequenced separately. Replicate wells were pooled after roughly 7 days of stimulus-free culture of more than 45 million CFSE-labeled PBMCs. CFSE at approximately 0.5 uM labeled the PBMCs, which were then cultured unstimulated. The chain uses TRBV28 and TRBJ2-7; D is unclear. Sample: PBMCs from blood kept in culture. This TCR was recovered from a human donor with multiple sclerosis. The CDR3 is CASRGRGRSYEQYF. In DNA form, the CDR3 reads TGTGCCAGCAGAGGCCGAGGACGGTCCTACGAGCAGTACTTC.